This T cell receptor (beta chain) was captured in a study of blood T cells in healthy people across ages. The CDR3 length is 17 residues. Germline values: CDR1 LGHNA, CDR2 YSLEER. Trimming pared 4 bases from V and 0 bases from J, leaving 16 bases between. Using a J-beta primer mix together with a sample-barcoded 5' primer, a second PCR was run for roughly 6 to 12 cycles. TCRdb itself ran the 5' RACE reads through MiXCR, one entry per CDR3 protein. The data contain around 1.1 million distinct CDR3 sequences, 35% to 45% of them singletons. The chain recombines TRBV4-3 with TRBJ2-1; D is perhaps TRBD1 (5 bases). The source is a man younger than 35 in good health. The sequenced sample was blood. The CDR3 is CASSPLVGAGSYNEQFF. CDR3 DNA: TGCGCCAGCAGCCCCCTAGTTGGGGCAGGCTCCTACAATGAGCAGTTCTTC.